This is a list of T cell receptor beta chains from one sample in a study of a mutant IDH1 vaccine in newly diagnosed glioma. Repertoires were generated with immunoSEQ multiplex PCR, while TCRdb's copy carries only in-frame clones and drops some. The sample yields some 21,000 clones, under 85% seen once. The sample here was PBMCs, taken from a glioma patient treated with radiotherapy, temozolomide or both. These receptors were taken from a middle-aged man with glioma. The conserved cysteine and the conserved F or W are not part of the CDR3 here. Each record gives: J gene, V gene, CDR3 protein.

TRBJ2-7 | TRBV4-3 | ASSRDVSGVRSYEQY
TRBJ2-1 | TRBV5-1 | ASRTVRGENEQF
TRBJ2-7 | TRBV6-5 | ASSYHNEQY
TRBJ1-1 | TRBV5-6 | ASSLVWTEAF
TRBJ1-1 | TRBV19 | ASRVYMNTEAF
TRBJ1-2 | TRBV29-1 | SAWLQNYGYT
TRBJ2-3 | TRBV7-9 | ASSPLGDTQY
TRBJ1-1 | TRBV4-2 | ASSQVSDWDTEAF
TRBJ1-1 | TRBV2 | ASQQVNTEAF
TRBJ2-5 | TRBV27 | ASSSTGLQETQY
TRBJ1-1 | TRBV10-3 | AISEEDRATEAF